The 11 T cell receptor beta chains in this list originate from one sample, sequenced in a study of cytomegalovirus exposure and HLA in healthy donors. Researchers ran the PCR with 60 Vbeta and 13 Jbeta primers. Method: immunoSEQ multiplex PCR; TCRdb's copy keeps in-frame clones and lacks some. Found here are 95,000 to 120,000 clones, about 79% of them singletons; the top ten hold roughly 2.5%. The material sequenced was PBMCs. The source is a woman aged 18-35 years in good health and CMV-seronegative.

The V call is TRBV7-2, the J call TRBJ2-1, with 11 nucleotides matching TRBD2. In germline, CDR1 is SGHTA, CDR2 FQGNSA. The J segment lost 8 bases and the V segment lost 0 bases, leaving 3 bases of the junction unmatched. This CDR3 region has 15 residues. The CDR3 is CASSLASGRADEQFF. The DNA of the CDR3 is TGTGCCAGCAGCTTAGCTAGCGGGAGGGCGGATGAGCAGTTCTTC.

V and J are TRBV19 and TRBJ1-5; D is perhaps TRBD1 (5 bases). From germline, CDR1 is LNHDA and CDR2 SQIVND (reference sequence). CDR3 length equals 15 residues. V lost 3 bases, J lost 5 bases, and 14 bases lay in between. CDR3 nucleotide sequence: TGTGCCAGTAGTATTCTTAGACAGCCCCATCAGCCCCAGCATTTT. Its protein product is CASSILRQPHQPQHF.

As for this clone: A read error may account for a junction end that differs from germline. Different DNA sequences within this sample yield the same CDR3. V usage is TRBV25-1 and J usage is TRBJ1-3, with D possibly matching TRBD1 (5 bases). The CDR3 extends over 15 amino acids. Germline-derived CDR1 and CDR2 are MGHDK and SYGVNS. The CDR3 coding sequence is TGTGCCAGCAGTCCAAGGGGTCTCTCTGGGAACACCATATATTTT. It is translated as CASSPRGLSGNTIYF. Together with reference TRBV25-1 and TRBJ1-3, the CDR3 gives the full variable domain: EADIYQTPRYLVIGTGKKITLECSQTMGHDKMYWYQQDPGMELHLIHYSYGVNSTEKGDLSSESTVSRIRTEHFPLTLESARPSHTSQYLCASSPRGLSGNTIYFGEGSWLTVV.

The V gene is TRBV2, the J gene TRBJ1-2; TRBD1 matches at 9 bases. The V gene end was trimmed by 7 bases and the J gene end by 2 bases; junction bases not matched to a gene: 5. CDR3 length equals 14 residues. Germline V gene data show CDR1 as SNHLY and CDR2 as FYNNEI. This CDR3 reads CASKRTGANYGYTF. CDR3 in DNA: TGTGCCAGCAAGAGGACAGGGGCAAACTATGGCTACACCTTC.

The chain combines TRBV6-5 with TRBJ1-4; D not certain. Germline V gene sequence: CDR1 MNHEY, CDR2 SVGAGI. CDR3 size: 15 residues. The V end lost 6 bases, the J end lost 0 bases, and 11 bases lay between the germline ends. The CDR3 protein is CASRRDGATNEKLFF. The CDR3 region has the DNA TGTGCCAGCAGGAGAGACGGAGCAACTAATGAAAAACTGTTTTTT.

V usage is TRBV6-5 and J usage is TRBJ2-3, with 9 bases matching TRBD1. J gave up 5 bases and V 6 bases, and 6 bases lay outside the gene matches. The germline V gene encodes CDR1 MNHEY and CDR2 SVGAGI. This CDR3 is 14 amino acids long. CDR3 sequence reads: CASSLQGAIDTQYF. In DNA, the CDR3 is TGTGCCAGCAGCCTACAGGGGGCCATAGATACGCAGTATTTT.

V is TRBV5-1 and J is TRBJ1-1; D unresolved. Trimming pared 0 bases from V and 1 base from J, leaving 13 bases between. Per the germline V gene, CDR1 is SGHRS and CDR2 is YFSETQ. The CDR3 is 16 amino acids. The DNA of the CDR3 is TGCGCCAGCAGCTTGGCGGTGGCAGGTCCGAACACTGAAGCTTTCTTT. Translation: CASSLAVAGPNTEAFF.

This clone was recorded only once. The CDR3 nucleotides are TGTGCCAGCAGACGTTCGGTCGGGGGCACTGAAGCTTTCTTT. Translating gives CASRRSVGGTEAFF. V and J are TRBV25-1 and TRBJ1-1; TRBD1 is a possible D gene (5 bases). Germline lookup yields CDR1 MGHDK and CDR2 SYGVNS. This CDR3 has 14 residues. V lost 6 bases and J 4 bases, leaving 15 bases between the germline ends.

The chain couples TRBV6-5 to TRBJ2-2, with D uncertain. The CDR3 sequence is 12 residues long. V was shortened by 6 bases and J by 6 bases, with 8 bases between the two germline ends. Germline V lookup: CDR1 MNHEY, CDR2 SVGAGI. CDR3 residues: CASSSLSGELFF. CDR3 coding DNA: TGTGCCAGCAGCTCCCTTTCCGGGGAGCTGTTTTTT.

The chain combines TRBV5-4 with TRBJ2-2, with 14 bases fitting TRBD2. The V and J ends lost 4 bases and 6 bases, in that order; junction bases with no gene match: 5. CDR3 length: 16 residues. CDR1 is SGHNT and CDR2 is YYREEE in the germline V gene (reference sequence). CDR3 in amino acids: CASSAGTSGSSGELFF. DNA of the CDR3: TGTGCCAGCAGCGCGGGGACTAGCGGGAGCTCCGGGGAGCTGTTTTTT.

The chain carries TRBV19 and TRBJ1-2; no firm D call. Trimming stripped 3 bases from V and 6 bases from J, with 14 bases between. Germline loops: CDR1 LNHDA, CDR2 SQIVND (reference sequence). The CDR3 is 14 residues long. The DNA for the CDR3 is TGTGCCAGTAGTATCTCAGGTGGATTCGATGGCTACACCTTC. Translated: CASSISGGFDGYTF.